Presented here are 20 T cell receptor beta chains from one specimen sequenced in a study of neurological immune-mediated disorders. TCRdb processed the 5' RACE reads anew with MiXCR; each CDR3 protein has one entry. The table has tens of thousands of distinct CDR3 sequences, 10% to 13% seen once. Material for sequencing was PBMCs. These receptors came from a man between 40 and 49 years old in good health.

This clonotype was detected ten times or more. The chain carries TRBV10-3 and TRBJ2-3, with 7 bases aligning to TRBD1. There are 14 residues in the CDR3. The ends lost 2 bases at V and 1 base at J; junction bases unmatched: 0. The germline V gene has CDR1 ENHRY and CDR2 SYGVKD. The CDR3 loop reads CAISETGGTDTQYF. DNA for the CDR3: TGTGCCATCAGTGAGACAGGGGGCACAGATACGCAGTATTTT.

The chain carries TRBV6-1 and TRBJ2-3, with TRBD2 matching over 15 bases. CDR1 is MNHNS and CDR2 is SASEGT in the germline V gene. The CDR3 is made up of 14 amino acids. After removal of 7 bases from V and 6 bases from J, the junction contained 2 bases not matched to a gene. This CDR3 is CASTGTSGGDTQYF. In DNA form, the CDR3 reads TGTGCCAGCACGGGGACTAGCGGGGGGGATACGCAGTATTTT.

The sample holds a few counts of this clonotype. The chain couples TRBV19 to TRBJ2-4; D assignment may be TRBD1 or TRBD2 (5 bases each). Trimming shortened V by 2 bases and J by 5 bases, and 13 bases separated the two germline ends. The CDR3 has 15 residues. The germline gives CDR1 LNHDA, CDR2 SQIVND (reference sequence). CDR3 DNA: TGTGCCAGTAGTATATGGTCAGGGAGAGAAAACATTCAGTACTTC. This gives the protein CASSIWSGRENIQYF.

In its sample, this clonotype was seen many times. The V gene is TRBV18, the J gene TRBJ2-7, with a possible D match to TRBD1 (6 bases). V was pared by 0 bases and J by 0 bases, with 15 bases between. CDR3 length: 17 residues. Per the germline V gene, CDR1 is KGHSH and CDR2 is LQKENI. The DNA of the CDR3 is TGTGCCAGCTCACCACCGGTAGGACAGTCGAGCTCCTACGAGCAGTACTTC. Its translation: CASSPPVGQSSSYEQYF.

This clonotype was seen more than once but under ten times. The V gene is TRBV20-1, the J gene TRBJ2-1; TRBD1 or TRBD2 may be the D gene (7 bases each). Trimming pared 0 bases from V and 5 bases from J, leaving 17 bases between. Germline CDR1 DFQATT, CDR2 SNEGSKA (reference sequence). The CDR3 length is 16 residues. The CDR3 loop reads CSARDATGRGNNEQFF. CDR3 sequence (DNA): TGCAGTGCTAGAGACGCGACAGGGAGGGGCAACAATGAGCAGTTCTTC.

This clonotype was recorded at least ten times. The chain recombines TRBV6-6 with TRBJ1-5; TRBD1 agrees at 8 bases. J gave up 0 bases and V 3 bases, and 4 bases lay outside the gene matches. Germline loops: CDR1 MNHNY, CDR2 SVGAGI (reference sequence). This CDR3 is built from 16 residues. The CDR3 sequence: CASSYFGQGSNQPQHF. The CDR3 DNA sequence: TGTGCCAGCAGTTATTTCGGACAGGGTAGCAATCAGCCCCAGCATTTT.

Ten or more counts support this clonotype. This chain joins TRBV5-1 and TRBJ1-2; D is uncertain. This CDR3 spans 13 amino acids. The V gene's germline CDR1 is SGHRS and CDR2 YFSETQ. V lost 2 bases to trimming and J lost 6 bases, with 11 bases between them. CDR3 sequence (DNA): TGCGCCAGCAGCTTCGTCCCTGGTGATGGCTACACCTTC. This encodes CASSFVPGDGYTF. Together with reference TRBV5-1 and TRBJ1-2, the CDR3 gives the full variable domain: KAGVTQTPRYLIKTRGQQVTLSCSPISGHRSVSWYQQTPGQGLQFLFEYFSETQRNKGNFPGRFSGRQFSNSRSEMNVSTLELGDSALYLCASSFVPGDGYTFGSGTRLTVV.

This clonotype was detected many times. The chain links TRBV6-5 to TRBJ1-1; TRBD1 might be the D (5 bases). V was trimmed by 4 bases and J by 7 bases, leaving 7 bases between them. Per germline, CDR1 MNHEY and CDR2 SVGAGI. This CDR3 is built from 11 residues. The CDR3 is CASSWRGEAFF. Here the CDR3 DNA reads TGTGCCAGCAGTTGGAGGGGTGAAGCTTTCTTT.

This clonotype showed up many times. This rearrangement joins TRBV5-1 to TRBJ2-7; D is unresolved. Trimming removed 3 bases at V and 4 bases at J, with 17 bases between. CDR3 length: 15 amino acids. CDR1 is SGHRS and CDR2 is YFSETQ in the germline V gene. In nucleotides, the CDR3 is TGCGCCAGCAGCTCTGGACCCTGGGGTGGTTACGAGCAGTACTTC. Protein sequence: CASSSGPWGGYEQYF. The full variable domain, rest sourced from reference TRBV5-1 and TRBJ2-7, is KAGVTQTPRYLIKTRGQQVTLSCSPISGHRSVSWYQQTPGQGLQFLFEYFSETQRNKGNFPGRFSGRQFSNSRSEMNVSTLELGDSALYLCASSSGPWGGYEQYFGPGTRLTVT.

This clonotype was seen many times. V gene TRBV15 combines with J gene TRBJ1-2; TRBD1 is a possible D gene (6 bases). The CDR3 is 14 amino acids. The germline V gene encodes CDR1 LNHNV and CDR2 YYDKDF (reference sequence). The V and J ends lost 5 bases and 5 bases respectively, with 15 bases between them. This CDR3 is CATSGTGWEYGYTF. CDR3 in DNA: TGTGCCACCAGCGGAACAGGGTGGGAGTATGGCTACACCTTC.

In its sample, this clonotype was seen many times. This rearrangement joins TRBV20-1 to TRBJ1-5; no clear D. CDR1 is DFQATT, CDR2 SNEGSKA, per germline (reference sequence). This CDR3 contains 13 residues. V was cut by 7 bases and J by 0 bases, with 10 bases left in between. CDR3 sequence: CSGFWVSNQPQHF. In DNA, the CDR3 is TGCAGTGGTTTCTGGGTTAGCAATCAGCCCCAGCATTTT.

This clonotype was recorded at least ten times. This chain connects TRBV7-9 to TRBJ2-2, with D perhaps TRBD1 (5 bases). Germline V gives CDR1 SEHNR, CDR2 FQNEAQ (reference sequence). This CDR3 contains 16 residues. Trimming took 3 bases from V and 5 from J, leaving 16 bases between them. The CDR3 nucleotides are TGTGCCAGCAGCTTGGACGCAGGGTGGAATACCGGGGAGCTGTTTTTT. Encoded protein: CASSLDAGWNTGELFF.

CDR3 nucleotide sequence: TGTGCCAGCAACTCCTACGGGTTCTCTGGAAACACCATATATTTT. It codes for CASNSYGFSGNTIYF. V usage is TRBV7-9 and J usage is TRBJ1-3; unclear D gene. Trimming removed 7 bases from V and 0 bases from J, with 13 bases in between. The CDR3 sequence is 15 residues long. The germline gives CDR1 SEHNR, CDR2 FQNEAQ (reference sequence).

The sample holds many counts of this clonotype. The rearrangement joins TRBV6-6 to TRBJ1-5; D ambiguous. The CDR3 runs to 12 residues. Trimming took off 6 bases at V and 5 bases at J, with 8 bases between the two ends. Germline V CDR1 and CDR2: MNHNY, SVGAGI (reference sequence). The CDR3 protein is CASRPGDQPQHF. For the CDR3, the DNA is TGTGCCAGCAGACCTGGGGATCAGCCCCAGCATTTT.

This chain links TRBV29-1 with TRBJ1-1; no clear D gene. V gave up 7 bases and J gave up 1 base, with 10 bases separating them. The CDR3 contains 12 residues. The V gene's germline CDR1 is SQVTM and CDR2 ANQGSEA. The CDR3 here is CSASVSNTEAFF. CDR3 DNA sequence: TGCAGCGCGTCGGTTTCGAACACTGAAGCTTTCTTT.

This chain connects TRBV7-6 to TRBJ2-7; the match to TRBD1 covers 7 bases. CDR3 length equals 15 residues. The germline V gene encodes CDR1 SGHVS and CDR2 FNYEAQ. V shed 0 bases, J shed 3 bases, and the junction held 5 bases outside the gene matches. CDR3 loop: CASSLARGHNYEQYF. The CDR3 DNA reads TGTGCCAGCAGCTTAGCAAGGGGGCATAACTACGAGCAGTACTTC. Filled out from reference TRBV7-6 and TRBJ2-7, the complete variable domain reads GAGVSQSPRYKVTKRGQDVALRCDPISGHVSLYWYRQALGQGPEFLTYFNYEAQQDKSGLPNDRFSAERPEGSISTLTIQRTEQRDSAMYRCASSLARGHNYEQYFGPGTRLTVT.

This clonotype was recorded many times. The J gene is TRBJ2-3, the V gene TRBV10-3, with D hard to call. The CDR3 consists of 14 residues. V dropped 5 bases and J dropped 1 base, with 10 bases sitting between them. The V gene's germline CDR1 is ENHRY and CDR2 SYGVKD. The CDR3 loop reads CAISLRTRTDTQYF. DNA for the CDR3: TGTGCCATCAGTCTCCGGACCCGCACAGATACGCAGTATTTT.

Many counts were recorded for this clonotype. J is TRBJ2-2 and V is TRBV5-1; D not certain. V dropped 2 bases and J dropped 2 bases, with 1 base sitting between them. The germline V gene has CDR1 SGHRS and CDR2 YFSETQ. There are 12 residues in the CDR3. DNA for the CDR3: TGCGCCAGCAGCTTCAACACCGGGGAGCTGTTTTTT. Residues: CASSFNTGELFF.

There are many counts of this clonotype. The chain employs TRBV7-2 and TRBJ2-7; D is perhaps TRBD1 or TRBD2 (5 bases each). V was pared by 8 bases and J by 0 bases, with 11 bases between. Germline CDR1 reads SGHTA; CDR2 reads FQGNSA. The length of the CDR3 is 13 residues. CDR3 amino acids: CASGEGYSYEQYF. DNA of the CDR3: TGTGCCAGCGGAGAGGGGTACTCCTACGAGCAGTACTTC.

The sample holds many counts of this clonotype. The V and J genes are TRBV10-3 and TRBJ1-2, with 9 bases identical to TRBD1. In germline, CDR1 is ENHRY, CDR2 SYGVKD. V gave up 9 bases and J gave up 4 bases; unmatched junction bases: 3. The CDR3 has 12 amino acids. The CDR3 nucleotides read TGTGCCATGACAGGGGGATCCTATGGCTACACCTTC. Protein sequence: CAMTGGSYGYTF.